The rows below give T cell receptor beta chains drawn from one sample of a study of PD-L1 blockade in urothelial cancer. Assay used: immunoSEQ multiplex PCR; TCRdb lists only in-frame clones, some missing. The repertoire holds some 110,000 clones, with less than 95% as singletons. This material consisted of PBMCs, taken around atezolizumab (anti-PD-L1) treatment. These receptors were collected from a man aged 55 to 69 with urothelial cancer. Both conserved end residues are trimmed from each CDR3. Not all rows give a size; the values are once, few, many and, for expanded clones, a class.

V gene	J gene	clone size	CDR3 protein
TRBV2	TRBJ1-1	.	ASSRQMNTEAF
TRBV4-2	TRBJ1-2	once	ASSQGQVTYGYT
TRBV21-1	TRBJ2-4	.	ASSNLRDRGNIQY
TRBV2	TRBJ2-7	.	ASKTSLGDYEQY
TRBV21-1	TRBJ2-7	.	ASSKPEDSYEQY
TRBV4-2	TRBJ2-2	.	ASSQVSQGDSRELF
TRBV5-6	TRBJ2-2	.	ASSLQGVDPGELF
TRBV2	TRBJ1-2	.	ARRQGPGYGYT
TRBV5-6	TRBJ2-7	.	ASNPQGSYEQY
TRBV6-1	TRBJ2-5	.	ASSTDRGAETQY
TRBV28	TRBJ2-1	.	ATTGTSAYNEQF
TRBV4-3	TRBJ2-3	.	ASSHHPRDRGSDTQY
TRBV6-1	TRBJ2-1	.	ASSEWGQGIYNEQF
TRBV2	TRBJ2-2	.	ASSGVPGRTGELF
TRBV4-3	TRBJ2-1	.	ASSQTSPYVNEQF
TRBV19	TRBJ1-3	.	ASSSTSGNTIY
TRBV6-5	TRBJ2-7	once	ASSTSGGAYEQY
TRBV4-2	TRBJ1-2	.	ASSLERTANYGYT
TRBV18	TRBJ1-1	.	ASSPPPSGKNTEAF
TRBV6-5	TRBJ1-2	once	ASSSSAGAGGYT
TRBV27	TRBJ1-5	once	ASSSAGGAGRQPQH
TRBV5-1	TRBJ2-5	.	ASSSGLAGAQETQY
TRBV4-1	TRBJ2-5	.	ASSQGLAGGQETQY
TRBV5-1	TRBJ2-7	.	ASSQRVDSEQY